Listed here is a single TCR beta chain. The V and J ends lost 7 bases and 5 bases, in that order; junction bases with no gene match: 9. The germline gives CDR1 MDHEN, CDR2 SYDVKM. The CDR3 runs 14 residues. This record comes from a study of T cell changes during pregnancy in multiple sclerosis. The repertoire was sequenced with immunoSEQ multiplex PCR; TCRdb's copy has only in-frame clones and lacks some. The table lists around 50,000 clones, 80% to 95% of them singletons. Sample: CD4+ T cells from peripheral blood mononuclear cells, taken after pregnancy. The V and J genes are TRBV28 and TRBJ2-3; 7 bases line up with TRBD1. This sequence originates from a female donor in good health, enrolled as a control in a pregnancy study. Written as DNA, the CDR3 is TGTGCCAGCAACTCACAGGGGTTAGGAGATACGCAGTATTTT. Amino acids: CASNSQGLGDTQYF.